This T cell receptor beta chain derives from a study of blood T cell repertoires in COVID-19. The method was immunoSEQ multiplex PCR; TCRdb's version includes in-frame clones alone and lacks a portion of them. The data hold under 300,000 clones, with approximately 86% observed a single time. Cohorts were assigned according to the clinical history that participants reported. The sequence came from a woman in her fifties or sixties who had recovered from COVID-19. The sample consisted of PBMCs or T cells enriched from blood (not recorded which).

CDR3 protein: CASSEGGVSYNEQFF. CDR3 coding DNA: TGTGCCAGCAGTGAAGGGGGGGTCTCCTACAATGAGCAGTTCTTC. V is TRBV27 and J is TRBJ2-1, with a possible D match to TRBD2 (7 bases). The CDR3 has 15 amino acids. Looked up from germline, CDR1 is MNHEY and CDR2 is SMNVEV (reference sequence). Trimming shortened V by 5 bases and J by 0 bases, and 11 bases separated the two germline ends.